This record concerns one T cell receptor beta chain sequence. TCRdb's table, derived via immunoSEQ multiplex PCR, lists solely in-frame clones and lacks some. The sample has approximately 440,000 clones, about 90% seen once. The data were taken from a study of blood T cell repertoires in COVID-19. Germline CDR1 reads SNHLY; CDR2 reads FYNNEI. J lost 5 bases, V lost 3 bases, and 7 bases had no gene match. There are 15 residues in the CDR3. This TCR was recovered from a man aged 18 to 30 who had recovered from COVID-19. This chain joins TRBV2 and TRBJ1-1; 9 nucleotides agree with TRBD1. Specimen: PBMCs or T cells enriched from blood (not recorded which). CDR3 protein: CASSEDRGSKTEAFF. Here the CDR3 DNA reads TGTGCCAGCAGTGAGGACAGGGGATCCAAGACTGAAGCTTTCTTT.